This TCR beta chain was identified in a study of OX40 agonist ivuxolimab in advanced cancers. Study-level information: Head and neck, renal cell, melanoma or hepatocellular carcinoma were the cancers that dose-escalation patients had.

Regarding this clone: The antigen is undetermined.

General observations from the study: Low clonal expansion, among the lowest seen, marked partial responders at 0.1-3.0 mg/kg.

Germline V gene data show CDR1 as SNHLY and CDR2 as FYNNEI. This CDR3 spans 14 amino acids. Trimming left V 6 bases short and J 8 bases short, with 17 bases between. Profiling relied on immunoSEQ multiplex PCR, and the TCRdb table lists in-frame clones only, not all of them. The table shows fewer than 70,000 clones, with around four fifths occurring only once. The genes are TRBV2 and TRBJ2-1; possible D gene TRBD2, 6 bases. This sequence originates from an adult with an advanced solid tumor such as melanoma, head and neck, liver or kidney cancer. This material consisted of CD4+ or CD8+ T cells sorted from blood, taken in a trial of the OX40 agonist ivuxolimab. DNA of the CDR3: TGTGCCAGCAGCGGCCTCACGGGGGTCGATGAGCAGTTCTTC. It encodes CASSGLTGVDEQFF.